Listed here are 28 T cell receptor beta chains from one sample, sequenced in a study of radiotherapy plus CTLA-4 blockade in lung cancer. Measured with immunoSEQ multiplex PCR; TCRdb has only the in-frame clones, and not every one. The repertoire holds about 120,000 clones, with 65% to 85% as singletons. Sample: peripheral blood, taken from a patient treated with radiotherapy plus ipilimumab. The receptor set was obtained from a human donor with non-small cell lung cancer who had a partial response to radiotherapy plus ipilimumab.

CDR3 DNA sequence: TGTGCCAGCAGCGTCAGGAAGGATGAAAAACTGTTTTTT. Translation gives CASSVRKDEKLFF. The rearrangement joins TRBV6-5 to TRBJ1-4; D call uncertain. This CDR3 has 13 amino acids. Germline values: CDR1 MNHEY, CDR2 SVGAGI. Trimming stripped 6 bases from V and 6 bases from J, with 11 bases between.

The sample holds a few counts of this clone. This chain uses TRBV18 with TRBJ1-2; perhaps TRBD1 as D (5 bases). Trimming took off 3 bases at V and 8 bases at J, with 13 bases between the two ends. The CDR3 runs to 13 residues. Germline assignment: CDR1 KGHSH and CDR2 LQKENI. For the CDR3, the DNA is TGTGCCAGCTCACCCAGGGAGGGTCGAGGCTACACCTTC. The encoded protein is CASSPREGRGYTF.

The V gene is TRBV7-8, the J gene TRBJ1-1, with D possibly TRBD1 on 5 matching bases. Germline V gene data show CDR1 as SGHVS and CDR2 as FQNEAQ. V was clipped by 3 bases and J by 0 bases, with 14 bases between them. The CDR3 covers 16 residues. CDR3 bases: TGTGCCAGCAGCTTGACTAGGGGATATTTGAACACTGAAGCTTTCTTT. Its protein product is CASSLTRGYLNTEAFF.

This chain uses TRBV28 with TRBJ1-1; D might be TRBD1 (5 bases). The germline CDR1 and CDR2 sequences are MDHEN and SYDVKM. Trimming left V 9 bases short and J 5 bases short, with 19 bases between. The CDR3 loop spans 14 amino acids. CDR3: CASCIGVGWTEAFF. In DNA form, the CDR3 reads TGTGCCAGTTGTATAGGGGTTGGATGGACTGAAGCTTTCTTT. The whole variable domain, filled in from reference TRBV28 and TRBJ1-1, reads DVKVTQSSRYLVKRTGEKVFLECVQDMDHENMFWYRQDPGLGLRLIYFSYDVKMKEKGDIPEGYSVSREKKERFSLILESASTNQTSMYLCASCIGVGWTEAFFGQGTRLTVV.

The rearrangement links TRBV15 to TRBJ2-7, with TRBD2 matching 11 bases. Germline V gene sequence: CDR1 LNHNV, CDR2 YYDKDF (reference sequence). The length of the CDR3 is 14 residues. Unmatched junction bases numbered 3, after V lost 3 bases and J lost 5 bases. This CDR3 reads CATSRALAGDEQYF. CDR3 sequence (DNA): TGTGCCACCAGCAGGGCACTAGCGGGAGACGAGCAGTACTTC.

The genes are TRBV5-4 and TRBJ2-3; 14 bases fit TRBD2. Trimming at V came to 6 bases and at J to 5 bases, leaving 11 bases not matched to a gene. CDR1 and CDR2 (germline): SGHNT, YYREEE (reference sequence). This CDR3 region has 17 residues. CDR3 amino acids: CASTPGGLAGVRDTQYF. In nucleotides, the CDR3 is TGTGCCAGCACCCCGGGGGGACTAGCGGGAGTGAGAGATACGCAGTATTTT.

CDR3 nucleotide sequence: TGTGCCTGCCCCGGCAGACAGGTCGCCGGATATGGCTACACCTTC. Translating it yields CACPGRQVAGYGYTF. This chain links TRBV30 with TRBJ1-2; tentatively, D is TRBD1 (6 bases). Trimming took 6 bases from V and 5 from J, leaving 22 bases between them. CDR1 and CDR2 (germline): GTSNPN, SVGIG (reference sequence). The CDR3 spans 15 residues.

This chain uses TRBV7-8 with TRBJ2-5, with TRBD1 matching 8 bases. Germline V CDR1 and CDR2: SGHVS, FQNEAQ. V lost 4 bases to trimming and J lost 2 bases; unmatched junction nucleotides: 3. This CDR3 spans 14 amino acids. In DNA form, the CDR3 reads TGTGCCAGCAGCTCAAGGACAGGGCAAGAGACCCAGTACTTC. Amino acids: CASSSRTGQETQYF.

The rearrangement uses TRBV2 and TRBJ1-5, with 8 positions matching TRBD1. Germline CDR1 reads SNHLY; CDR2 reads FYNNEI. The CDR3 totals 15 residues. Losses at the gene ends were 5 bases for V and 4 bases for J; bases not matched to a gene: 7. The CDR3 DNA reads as TGTGCCAGCAGTCAAGGGGGACAGGCTAATCAGCCCCAGCATTTT. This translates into CASSQGGQANQPQHF.

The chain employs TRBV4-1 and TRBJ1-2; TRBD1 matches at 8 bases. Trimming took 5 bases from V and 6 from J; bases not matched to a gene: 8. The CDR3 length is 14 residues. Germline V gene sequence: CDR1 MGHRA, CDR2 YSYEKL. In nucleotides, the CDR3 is TGCGCCAGCAGCTCGCAGGGGGCGGGGGATGGCTACACCTTC. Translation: CASSSQGAGDGYTF.

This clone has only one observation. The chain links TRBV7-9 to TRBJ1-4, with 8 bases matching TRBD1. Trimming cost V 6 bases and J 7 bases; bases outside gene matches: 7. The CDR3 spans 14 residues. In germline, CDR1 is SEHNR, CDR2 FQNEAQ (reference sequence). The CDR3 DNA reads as TGTGCCAGCAGGGACAGGGATGTCGGTGAAAAACTGTTTTTT. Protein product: CASRDRDVGEKLFF. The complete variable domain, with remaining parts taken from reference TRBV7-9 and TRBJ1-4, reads DTGVSQNPRHKITKRGQNVTFRCDPISEHNRLYWYRQTLGQGPEFLTYFQNEAQLEKSRLLSDRFSAERPKGSFSTLEIQRTEQGDSAMYLCASRDRDVGEKLFFGSGTQLSVL.

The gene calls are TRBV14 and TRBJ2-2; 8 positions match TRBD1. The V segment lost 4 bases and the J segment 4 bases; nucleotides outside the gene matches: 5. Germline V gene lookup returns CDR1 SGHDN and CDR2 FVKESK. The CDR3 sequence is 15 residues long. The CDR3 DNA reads TGTGCCAGCAGCCCGACAGGGGCCCTCACCGGGGAGCTGTTTTTT. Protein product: CASSPTGALTGELFF.

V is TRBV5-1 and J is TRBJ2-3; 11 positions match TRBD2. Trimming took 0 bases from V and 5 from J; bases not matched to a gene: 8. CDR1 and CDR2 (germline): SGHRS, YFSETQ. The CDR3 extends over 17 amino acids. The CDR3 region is CASSLEVAGGPGDTQYF. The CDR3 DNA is TGCGCCAGCAGCTTGGAGGTAGCGGGAGGGCCGGGAGATACGCAGTATTTT.

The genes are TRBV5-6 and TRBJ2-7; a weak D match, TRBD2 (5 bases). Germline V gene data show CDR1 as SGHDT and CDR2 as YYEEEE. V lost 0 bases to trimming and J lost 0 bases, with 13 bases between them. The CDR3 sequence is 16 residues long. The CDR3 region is CASSLEGGPSSYEQYF. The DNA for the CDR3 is TGTGCCAGCAGCTTGGAAGGCGGGCCGAGCTCCTACGAGCAGTACTTC.

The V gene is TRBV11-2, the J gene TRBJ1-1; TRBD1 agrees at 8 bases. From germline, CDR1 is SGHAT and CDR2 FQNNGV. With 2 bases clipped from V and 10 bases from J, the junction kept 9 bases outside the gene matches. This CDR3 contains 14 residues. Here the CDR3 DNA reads TGTGCCAGCAGCTTATTCGGCAGGGGGCAAGTAGCTTTCTTT. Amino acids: CASSLFGRGQVAFF.

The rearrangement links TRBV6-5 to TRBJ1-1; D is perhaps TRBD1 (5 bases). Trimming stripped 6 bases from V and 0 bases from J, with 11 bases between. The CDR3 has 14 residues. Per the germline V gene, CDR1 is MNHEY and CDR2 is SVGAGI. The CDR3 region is CASSPGFMNTEAFF. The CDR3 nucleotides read TGTGCCAGCAGCCCAGGGTTCATGAACACTGAAGCTTTCTTT.

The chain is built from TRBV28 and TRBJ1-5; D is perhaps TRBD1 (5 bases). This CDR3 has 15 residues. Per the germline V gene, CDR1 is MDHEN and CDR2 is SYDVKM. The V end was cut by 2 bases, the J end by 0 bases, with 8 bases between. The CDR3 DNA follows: TGTGCCAGCAGTTTAGGGGGGAATAGCAATCAGCCCCAGCATTTT. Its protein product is CASSLGGNSNQPQHF.

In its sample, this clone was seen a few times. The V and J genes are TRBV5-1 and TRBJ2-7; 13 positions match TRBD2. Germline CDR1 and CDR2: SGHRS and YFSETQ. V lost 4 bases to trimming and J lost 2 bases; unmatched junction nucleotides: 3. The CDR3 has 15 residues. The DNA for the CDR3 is TGCGCCAGCAGCACAACTAGCGGGAGGGCCTACGAGCAGTACTTC. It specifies CASSTTSGRAYEQYF. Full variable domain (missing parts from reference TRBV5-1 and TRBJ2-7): KAGVTQTPRYLIKTRGQQVTLSCSPISGHRSVSWYQQTPGQGLQFLFEYFSETQRNKGNFPGRFSGRQFSNSRSEMNVSTLELGDSALYLCASSTTSGRAYEQYFGPGTRLTVT.

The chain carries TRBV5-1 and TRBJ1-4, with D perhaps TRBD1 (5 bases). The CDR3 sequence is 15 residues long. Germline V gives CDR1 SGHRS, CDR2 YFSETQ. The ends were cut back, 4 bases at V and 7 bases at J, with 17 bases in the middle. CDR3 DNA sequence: TGCGCCAGCAGCGCCCCGGAGCAGGGAGGTGAAAAACTGTTTTTT. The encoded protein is CASSAPEQGGEKLFF.

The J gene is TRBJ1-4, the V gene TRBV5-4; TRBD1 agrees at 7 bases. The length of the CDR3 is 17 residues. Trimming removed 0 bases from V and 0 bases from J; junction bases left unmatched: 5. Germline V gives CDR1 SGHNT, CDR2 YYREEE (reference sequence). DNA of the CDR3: TGTGCCAGCAGCTTGGGCGGGACAGCCGCAACTAATGAAAAACTGTTTTTT. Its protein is CASSLGGTAATNEKLFF.

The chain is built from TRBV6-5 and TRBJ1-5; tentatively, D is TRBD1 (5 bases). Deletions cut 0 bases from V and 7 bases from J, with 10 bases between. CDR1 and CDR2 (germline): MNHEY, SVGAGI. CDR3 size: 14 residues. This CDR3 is CASSYSRQGQPQHF. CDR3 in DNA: TGTGCCAGCAGTTACTCCCGGCAGGGCCAGCCCCAGCATTTT.

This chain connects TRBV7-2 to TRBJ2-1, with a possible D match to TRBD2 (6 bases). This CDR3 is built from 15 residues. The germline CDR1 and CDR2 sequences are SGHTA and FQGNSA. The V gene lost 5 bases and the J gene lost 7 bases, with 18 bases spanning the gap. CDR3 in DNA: TGTGCCAGCAGCGGGAGGACTACCGTGGGGAATGAGCAGTTCTTC. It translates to CASSGRTTVGNEQFF.

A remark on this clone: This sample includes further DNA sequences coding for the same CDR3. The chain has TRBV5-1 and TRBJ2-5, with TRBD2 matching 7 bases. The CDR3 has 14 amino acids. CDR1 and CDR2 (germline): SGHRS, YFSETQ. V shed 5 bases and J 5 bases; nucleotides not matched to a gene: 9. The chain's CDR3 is CASSLVGLGETQYF. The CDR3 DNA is TGCGCCAGCAGTCTAGTAGGACTAGGGGAGACCCAGTACTTC.

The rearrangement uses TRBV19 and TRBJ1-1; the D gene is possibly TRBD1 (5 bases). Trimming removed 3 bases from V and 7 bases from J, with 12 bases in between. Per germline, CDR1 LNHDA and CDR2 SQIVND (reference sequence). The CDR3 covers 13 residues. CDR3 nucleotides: TGTGCCAGTAGTATGGCAGGGTCCGTTGAAGCTTTCTTT. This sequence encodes CASSMAGSVEAFF.

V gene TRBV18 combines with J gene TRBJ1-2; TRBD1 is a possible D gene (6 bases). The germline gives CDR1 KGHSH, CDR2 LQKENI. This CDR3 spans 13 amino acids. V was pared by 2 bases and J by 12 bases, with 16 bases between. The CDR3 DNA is TGTGCCAGCTCACCATCGGGGACATTTATCGACACCTTC. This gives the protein CASSPSGTFIDTF.

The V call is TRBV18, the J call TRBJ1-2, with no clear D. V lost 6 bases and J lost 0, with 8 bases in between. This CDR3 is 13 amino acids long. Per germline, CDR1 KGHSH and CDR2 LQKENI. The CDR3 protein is CASSPEPNYGYTF. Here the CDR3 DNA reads TGTGCCAGCTCCCCGGAGCCTAACTATGGCTACACCTTC.

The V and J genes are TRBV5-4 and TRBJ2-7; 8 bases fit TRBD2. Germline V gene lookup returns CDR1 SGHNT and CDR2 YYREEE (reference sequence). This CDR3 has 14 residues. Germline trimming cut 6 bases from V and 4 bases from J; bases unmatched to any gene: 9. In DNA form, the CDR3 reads TGTGCCAGCAAATCGAGCGGGAGTGTGTACGAGCAGTACTTC. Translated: CASKSSGSVYEQYF.

The CDR3 DNA reads as TGCGCCAGCAAAGAGGACAGGGCTAATGAAAAACTGTTTTTT. This codes for CASKEDRANEKLFF. The chain combines TRBV5-1 with TRBJ1-4; TRBD1 matches 8 bases. This CDR3 spans 14 amino acids. Trimming removed 6 bases from V and 3 bases from J; junction bases left unmatched: 4. The germline CDR1 and CDR2 sequences are SGHRS and YFSETQ.